The clone carrying this T cell receptor beta chain has just a few counts. Production of TCR cDNA was by 5'RACE template switching, which also added a universal primer site and UMIs. Each CDR3 protein is one row after TCRdb ran MiXCR on the 5' RACE reads. The table shows hundreds of thousands of distinct CDR3 sequences, with around 16% occurring only once. This sample is drawn from a study of T cells after yellow fever vaccination. CDR3 length: 18 residues. V shed 5 bases, J shed 0 bases, and the junction held 6 bases outside the gene matches. CDR1 is SGHVS and CDR2 is FNYEAQ in the germline V gene. The chain is built from TRBV7-6 and TRBJ2-3; 15 bases are shared with TRBD2. The sample was PBMCs, taken more than 4 days after the first yellow fever vaccination. This clonotype originated in a man aged 18 to 30 who received the YFV17D yellow fever vaccine. In DNA form, the CDR3 reads TGTGCCAGCAGCCCCCGGACTAGCGGGGGGGCTAGCACAGATACGCAGTATTTT. Its translation is CASSPRTSGGASTDTQYF. Full variable domain (rest looked up from reference TRBV7-6 and TRBJ2-3): GAGVSQSPRYKVTKRGQDVALRCDPISGHVSLYWYRQALGQGPEFLTYFNYEAQQDKSGLPNDRFSAERPEGSISTLTIQRTEQRDSAMYRCASSPRTSGGASTDTQYFGPGTRLTVL.